This paragraph covers one T cell receptor beta chain sequence. Its specificity is unknown. Other DNA sequences in the same sample also yield this CDR3. This sample was included in a study of shared clonotypes between healthy human individuals. At the level of the study: Every donor yielded three CD4 naive, three CD4 memory, two CD8 naive and one CD8 memory plate.

Here immunoSEQ multiplex PCR was the method, and the copy in TCRdb shows in-frame clones only, minus some. Here the sample spans approximately 2.5 million clones, more than 90% being singletons. General study results and limits: In having few donors, the study represented limited genetic and exposure-history diversity. For naive CD4 cells, roughly 4.6% of clonotypes were shared across a handful of donors. The authors sampled blood alone, and tissue repertoires likely differ.

V was pared by 0 bases and J by 8 bases, with 9 bases between. This CDR3 comprises 13 residues. CDR1 is SGHDT and CDR2 is YYEEEE in the germline V gene. The rearrangement links TRBV5-6 to TRBJ2-1, with D tentatively TRBD1 (5 bases). Sequencing was done on a sample of naive CD4+ T cells sorted from blood. As for subset: CD45RA+ positively selected. The receptor was isolated from a man in his late teens or twenties in good health. The CDR3 reads CASSLGRGDEQFF. The CDR3 DNA follows: TGTGCCAGCAGCTTGGGTAGGGGCGATGAGCAGTTCTTC. The variable domain in full, with the rest retrieved from reference TRBV5-6 and TRBJ2-1, is DAGVTQSPTHLIKTRGQQVTLRCSPKSGHDTVSWYQQALGQGPQFIFQYYEEEERQRGNFPDRFSGHQFPNYSSELNVNALLLGDSALYLCASSLGRGDEQFFGPGTRLTVL.